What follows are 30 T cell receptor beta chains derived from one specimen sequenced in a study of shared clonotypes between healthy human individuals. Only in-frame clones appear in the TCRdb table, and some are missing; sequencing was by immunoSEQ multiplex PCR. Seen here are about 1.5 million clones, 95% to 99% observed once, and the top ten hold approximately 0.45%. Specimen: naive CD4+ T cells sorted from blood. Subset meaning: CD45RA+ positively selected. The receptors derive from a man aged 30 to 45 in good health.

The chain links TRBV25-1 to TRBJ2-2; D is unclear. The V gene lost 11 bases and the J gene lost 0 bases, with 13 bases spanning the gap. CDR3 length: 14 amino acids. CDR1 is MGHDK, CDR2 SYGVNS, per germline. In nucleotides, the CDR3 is TGTGCCCGAAAAAGGCCACCGAACACCGGGGAGCTGTTTTTT. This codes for CARKRPPNTGELFF.

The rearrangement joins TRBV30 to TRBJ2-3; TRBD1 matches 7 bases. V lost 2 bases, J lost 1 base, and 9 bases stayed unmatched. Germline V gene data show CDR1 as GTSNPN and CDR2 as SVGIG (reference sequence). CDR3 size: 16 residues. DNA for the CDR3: TGTGCCTGGAGTCAAGAACAGGGGTGGGGCACAGATACGCAGTATTTT. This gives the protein CAWSQEQGWGTDTQYF.

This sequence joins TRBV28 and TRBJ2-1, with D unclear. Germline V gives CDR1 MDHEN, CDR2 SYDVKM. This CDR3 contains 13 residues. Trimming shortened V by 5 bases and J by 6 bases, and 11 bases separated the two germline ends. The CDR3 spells CASSASHSNEQFF. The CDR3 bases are TGTGCCAGCAGTGCATCTCACAGCAATGAGCAGTTCTTC.

The CDR3 coding sequence is TGCAGCGTCTCGACAGGGGTGAACACTGAAGCTTTCTTT. It is translated as CSVSTGVNTEAFF. This chain connects TRBV29-1 to TRBJ1-1, with TRBD1 matching over 8 bases. The CDR3 has 13 amino acids. The germline CDR1 and CDR2 sequences are SQVTM and ANQGSEA. The ends lost 6 bases at V and 0 bases at J; junction bases unmatched: 3.

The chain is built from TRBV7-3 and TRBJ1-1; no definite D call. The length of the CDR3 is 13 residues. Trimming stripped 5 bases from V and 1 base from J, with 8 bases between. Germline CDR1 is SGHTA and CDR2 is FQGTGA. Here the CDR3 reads CASSVIPNTEAFF. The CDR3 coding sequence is TGTGCCAGCAGCGTGATCCCGAACACTGAAGCTTTCTTT.

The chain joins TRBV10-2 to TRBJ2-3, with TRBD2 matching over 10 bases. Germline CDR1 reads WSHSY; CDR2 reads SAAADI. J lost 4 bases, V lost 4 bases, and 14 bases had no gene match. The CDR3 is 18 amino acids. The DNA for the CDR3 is TGCGCCAGCAGTGTTTGGAGCGTAGCGGGAGGCCCCCCAGATACGCAGTATTTT. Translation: CASSVWSVAGGPPDTQYF.

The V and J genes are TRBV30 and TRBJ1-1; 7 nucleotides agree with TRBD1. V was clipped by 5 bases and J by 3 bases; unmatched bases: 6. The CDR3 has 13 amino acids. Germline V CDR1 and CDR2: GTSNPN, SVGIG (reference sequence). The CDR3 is CAWSGQAYTEAFF. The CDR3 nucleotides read TGTGCCTGGTCAGGACAGGCGTACACTGAAGCTTTCTTT.

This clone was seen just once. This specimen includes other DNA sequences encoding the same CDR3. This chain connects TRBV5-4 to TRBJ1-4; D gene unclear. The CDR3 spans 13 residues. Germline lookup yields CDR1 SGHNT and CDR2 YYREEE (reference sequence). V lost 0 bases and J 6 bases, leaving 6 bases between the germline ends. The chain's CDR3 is CASSLGRDEKLFF. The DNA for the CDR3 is TGTGCCAGCAGCTTGGGGCGGGATGAAAAACTGTTTTTT.

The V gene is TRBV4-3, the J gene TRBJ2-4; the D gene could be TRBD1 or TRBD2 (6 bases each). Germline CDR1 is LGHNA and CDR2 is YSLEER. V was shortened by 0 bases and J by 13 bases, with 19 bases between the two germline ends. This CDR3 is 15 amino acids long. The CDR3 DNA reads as TGCGCCAGCAGCCAAGAACACCTCGCCATGGGGGGCCAGTACTTC. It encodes CASSQEHLAMGGQYF.

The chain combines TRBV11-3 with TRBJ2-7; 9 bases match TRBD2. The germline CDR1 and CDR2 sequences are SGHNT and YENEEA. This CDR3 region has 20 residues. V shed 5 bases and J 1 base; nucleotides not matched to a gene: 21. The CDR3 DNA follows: TGTGCCAGCAGCCCATGGTGTCTTAGCGGGAGAATCATCGCGTCCTACGAGCAGTACTTC. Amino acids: CASSPWCLSGRIIASYEQYF.

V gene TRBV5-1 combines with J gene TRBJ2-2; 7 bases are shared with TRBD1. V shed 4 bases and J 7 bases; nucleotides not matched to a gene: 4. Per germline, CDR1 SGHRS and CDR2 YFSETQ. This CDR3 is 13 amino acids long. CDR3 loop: CASSNRGVGELFF. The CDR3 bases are TGCGCCAGCAGCAACAGGGGTGTCGGGGAGCTGTTTTTT.

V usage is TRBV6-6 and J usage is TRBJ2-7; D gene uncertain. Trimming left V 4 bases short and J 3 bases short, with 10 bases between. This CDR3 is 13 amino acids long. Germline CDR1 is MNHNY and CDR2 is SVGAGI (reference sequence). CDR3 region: CASSWAASYEQYF. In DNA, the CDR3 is TGTGCCAGCAGTTGGGCAGCGAGCTACGAGCAGTACTTC.

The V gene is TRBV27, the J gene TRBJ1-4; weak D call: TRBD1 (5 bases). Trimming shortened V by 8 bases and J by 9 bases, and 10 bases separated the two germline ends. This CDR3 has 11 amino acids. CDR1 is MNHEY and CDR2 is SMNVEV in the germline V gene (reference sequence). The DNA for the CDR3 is TGTGCCAGCCGAGAGGGGAAAAAACTGTTTTTT. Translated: CASREGKKLFF. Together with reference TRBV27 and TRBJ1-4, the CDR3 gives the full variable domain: EAQVTQNPRYLITVTGKKLTVTCSQNMNHEYMSWYRQDPGLGLRQIYYSMNVEVTDKGDVPEGYKVSRKEKRNFPLILESPSPNQTSLYFCASREGKKLFFGSGTQLSVL.

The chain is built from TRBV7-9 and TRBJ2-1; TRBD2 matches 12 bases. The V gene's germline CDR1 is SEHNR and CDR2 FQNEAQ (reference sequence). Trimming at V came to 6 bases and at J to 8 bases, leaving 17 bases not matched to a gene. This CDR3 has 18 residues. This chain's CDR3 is CASRVGGLAGGLEDEQFF. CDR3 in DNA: TGTGCCAGCAGAGTGGGGGGACTAGCGGGCGGGTTAGAGGATGAGCAGTTCTTC.

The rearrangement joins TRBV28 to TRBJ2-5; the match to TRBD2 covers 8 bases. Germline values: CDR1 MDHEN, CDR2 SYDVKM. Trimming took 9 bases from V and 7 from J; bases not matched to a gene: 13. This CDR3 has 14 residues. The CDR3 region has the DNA TGTGCCAGTCGATCTAAAAAGCGGGGGAGGACCCAGTACTTC. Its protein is CASRSKKRGRTQYF.

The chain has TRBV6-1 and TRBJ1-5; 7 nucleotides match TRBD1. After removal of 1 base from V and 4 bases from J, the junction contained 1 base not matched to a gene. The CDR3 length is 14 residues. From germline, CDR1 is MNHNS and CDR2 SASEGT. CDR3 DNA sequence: TGTGCCAGCAGTGAAGAGACAGGGAATCAGCCCCAGCATTTT. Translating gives CASSEETGNQPQHF.

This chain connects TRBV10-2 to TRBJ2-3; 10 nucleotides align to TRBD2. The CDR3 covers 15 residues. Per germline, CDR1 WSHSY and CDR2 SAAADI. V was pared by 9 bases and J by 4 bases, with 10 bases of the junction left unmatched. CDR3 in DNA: TGCGCCAGGAGTAGCCCTAGCGGGAGTTCAGATACGCAGTATTTT. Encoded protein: CARSSPSGSSDTQYF.

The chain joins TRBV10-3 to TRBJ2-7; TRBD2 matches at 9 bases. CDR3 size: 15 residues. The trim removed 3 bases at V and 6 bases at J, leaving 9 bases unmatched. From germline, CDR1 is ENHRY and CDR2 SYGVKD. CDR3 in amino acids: CAISEIGLAGLEQYF. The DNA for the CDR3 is TGTGCCATCAGTGAAATAGGGCTAGCGGGACTCGAGCAGTACTTC.

The CDR3 spells CAWTLGQTSGSPDTQYF. The CDR3 nucleotides are TGTGCCTGGACCTTAGGGCAGACTAGCGGGAGTCCAGATACGCAGTATTTT. V is TRBV30 and J is TRBJ2-3, with 12 bases fitting TRBD2. Germline V gene sequence: CDR1 GTSNPN, CDR2 SVGIG (reference sequence). V lost 4 bases to trimming and J lost 4 bases; unmatched junction nucleotides: 12. The CDR3 has 17 amino acids.

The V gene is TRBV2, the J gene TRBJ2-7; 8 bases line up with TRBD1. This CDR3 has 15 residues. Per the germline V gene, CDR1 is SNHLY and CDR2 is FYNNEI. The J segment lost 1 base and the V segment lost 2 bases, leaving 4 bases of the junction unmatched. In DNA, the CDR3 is TGTGCCAGCAGTGAACAGGGACAGGCATCCTACGAGCAGTACTTC. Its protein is CASSEQGQASYEQYF.

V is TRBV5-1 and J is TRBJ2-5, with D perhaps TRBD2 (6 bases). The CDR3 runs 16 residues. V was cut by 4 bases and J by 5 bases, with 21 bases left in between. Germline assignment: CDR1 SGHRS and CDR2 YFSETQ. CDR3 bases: TGCGCCAGCAGCCCGGGAGACATTATTTCTGGGGAGACCCAGTACTTC. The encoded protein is CASSPGDIISGETQYF.

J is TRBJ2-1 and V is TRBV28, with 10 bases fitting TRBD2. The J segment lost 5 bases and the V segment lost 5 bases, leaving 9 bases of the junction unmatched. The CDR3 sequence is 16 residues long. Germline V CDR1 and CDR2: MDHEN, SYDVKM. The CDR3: CASSPHTSGNDNEQFF. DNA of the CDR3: TGTGCCAGCAGTCCCCATACTAGCGGGAATGACAATGAGCAGTTCTTC.

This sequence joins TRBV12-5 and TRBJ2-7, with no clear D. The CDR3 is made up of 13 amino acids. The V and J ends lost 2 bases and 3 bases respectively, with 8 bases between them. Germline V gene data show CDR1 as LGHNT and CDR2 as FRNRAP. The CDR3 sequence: CASGLPRGYEQYF. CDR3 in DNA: TGTGCTAGTGGTTTGCCCAGAGGCTACGAGCAGTACTTC.

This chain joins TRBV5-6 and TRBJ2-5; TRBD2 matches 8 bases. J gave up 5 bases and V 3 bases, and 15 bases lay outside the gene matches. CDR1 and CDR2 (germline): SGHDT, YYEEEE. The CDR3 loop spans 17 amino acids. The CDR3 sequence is CASSSPMVAGGRETQYF. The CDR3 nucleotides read TGTGCCAGCAGCTCACCCATGGTGGCGGGAGGCCGGGAGACCCAGTACTTC.

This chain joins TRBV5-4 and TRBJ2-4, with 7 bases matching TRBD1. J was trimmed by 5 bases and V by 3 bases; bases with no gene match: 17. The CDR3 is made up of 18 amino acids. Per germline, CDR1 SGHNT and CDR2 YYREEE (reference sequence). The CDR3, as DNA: TGTGCCAGCAGCTCGTTACAGGGGTTAGGCTCAGGGGAAAACATTCAGTACTTC. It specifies CASSSLQGLGSGENIQYF.

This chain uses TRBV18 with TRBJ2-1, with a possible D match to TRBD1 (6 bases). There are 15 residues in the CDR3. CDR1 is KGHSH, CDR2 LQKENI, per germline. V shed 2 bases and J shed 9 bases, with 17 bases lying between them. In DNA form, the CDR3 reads TGTGCCAGCTCACCATCGGCTAGCAGGGGAATTGAGCAGTTCTTC. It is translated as CASSPSASRGIEQFF. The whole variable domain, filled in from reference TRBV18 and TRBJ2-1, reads NAGVMQNPRHLVRRRGQEARLRCSPMKGHSHVYWYRQLPEEGLKFMVYLQKENIIDESGMPKERFSAEFPKEGPSILRIQQVVRGDSAAYFCASSPSASRGIEQFFGPGTRLTVL.

The DNA for the CDR3 is TGTGCCAGCAGTCACAGCGGGAGCTCCTACAATGAGCAGTTCTTC. Its translation: CASSHSGSSYNEQFF. This rearrangement joins TRBV5-4 to TRBJ2-1; 8 bases are a match to TRBD2. V lost 5 bases and J lost 0; bases outside the gene matches: 4. CDR3 length: 15 residues. Germline V gene data show CDR1 as SGHNT and CDR2 as YYREEE (reference sequence).

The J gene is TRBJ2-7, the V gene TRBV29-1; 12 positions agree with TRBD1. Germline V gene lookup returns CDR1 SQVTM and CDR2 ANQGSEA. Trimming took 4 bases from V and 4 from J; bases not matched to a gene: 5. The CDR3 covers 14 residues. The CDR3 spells CSVAGTGGDYEQYF. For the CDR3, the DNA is TGCAGCGTTGCGGGGACAGGGGGCGATTACGAGCAGTACTTC.

The CDR3 DNA sequence: TGTGCCATCAGTATGTCCCCGGGGTCCGCCGGGGATACGCAGTATTTT. Translated: CAISMSPGSAGDTQYF. This rearrangement joins TRBV10-3 to TRBJ2-3, with D maybe TRBD2 (5 bases). Germline CDR1 and CDR2: ENHRY and SYGVKD. This CDR3 spans 16 amino acids. Deletions cut 5 bases from V and 6 bases from J, with 21 bases between.

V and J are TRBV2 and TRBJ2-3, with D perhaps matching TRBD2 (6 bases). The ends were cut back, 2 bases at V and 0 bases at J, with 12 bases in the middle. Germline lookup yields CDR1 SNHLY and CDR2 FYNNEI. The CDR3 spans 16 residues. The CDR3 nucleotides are TGTGCCAGCAGTGAAAGGAAGGGACTGAGCACAGATACGCAGTATTTT. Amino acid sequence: CASSERKGLSTDTQYF.